Described below is a single T cell receptor beta chain sequence and its context. It has no known antigen specificity. Base qualities are missing; no much larger clone stands one base away. The CDR1 and CDR2 encoded by the germline V gene are SGHRS and YFSETQ. For this chain, trimming is 3 bases at the V end and 5 bases at the J end, and the number of junction bases without a gene match is 4. Reading from cysteine to phenylalanine, the CDR3 counts 13 amino acids. The kept DNA is CDR3 alone, 39 bases in frame from the first base. TCR-beta CDR3 regions were amplified from genomic DNA with the immunoSEQ hsTCRB Kit using multiplexed V- and J-gene primers. Unique DNA barcodes were added in a second PCR, and samples were pooled together with a negative and a positive control. Pooled TCR-beta libraries were sequenced on an Illumina MiSeq with a 150-cycle paired-end protocol. The authors' pipeline ran thus. Raw sequencing data were processed by Adaptive Biotechnologies into a report with normalized, annotated TCR-beta repertoires. T-cell density was computed as TCR-beta templates normalized to usable DNA, which was estimated by amplifying housekeeping genes. Clonality was defined as 1 minus Pielou's evenness, while richness was a count of unique rearrangements. The Jaccard index, the Morisita overlap index, and the proportion of shared top-20 clonotypes were used to quantify intratumor TCR heterogeneity between regions. The source is immuneACCESS, and TCRdb retained only in-frame sequences with V and J called. Part of the clones is not carried over; for the studies checked, unresolved V genes explain less than half of this, and the remainder is unexplained. That table is the source of V, J and clone size, and D and trimming were worked out from the DNA. The sample includes fewer than 450 clones, with approximately 80% observed a single time. The leading ten clones occupy over 5.5% of the sample.

These data come from a study of T cells and copy number aberrations in small-cell lung cancer (dated by TCRdb to the early 2020s). Describing the broader study: Whole-exome sequencing of the same tumor regions was paired with TCR repertoire sequencing so that T cell metrics could be related to mutations and copy number aberrations. Tumor TCR data were available for 17 patients, and TCR data from both tumor and normal tissue were available for more than 11 patients. The study at large found these results: Tumors had lower T-cell density, richness and clonality than adjacent lung tissue, though the difference in density was not significant. All specimens consisted of formalin-fixed paraffin-embedded tissue, which is known to introduce sequencing artifacts. Tumor T-cell density, richness and clonality were negatively correlated with higher copy number aberration burden. Across regions, the TCR repertoire was highly heterogeneous, with roughly 79.9-98% of clones confined to a single region, an overlap lower than the overlap seen in localized NSCLC. Because surgical resection is uncommon in small-cell lung cancer, the study was limited by a small sample size, and the findings need validation.

The donors were limited-stage small-cell lung cancer patients who had surgical resection in Hangzhou, China, between about 2008 and 2020. Every donor underwent upfront surgery with no preoperative chemotherapy or radiotherapy, and no donor received immunotherapy either before or after surgery. In the sequenced cohort of fewer than 25 patients, every patient was either a smoker or a heavy second-hand smoker. To represent spatial heterogeneity of the primary tumors, three regions were collected from each tumor FFPE block using a grid approach. Tumor regions were macrodissected to enrich malignant cells, and only regions expected to yield at least 150 ng DNA were selected. To characterize heterogeneity of the T cell repertoire, the study applied multi-region TCR-beta sequencing to resected limited-stage small-cell lung cancers and to tumor-adjacent lung tissue. The AllPrep DNA/RNA FFPE Kit (Qiagen) was used to extract genomic DNA from FFPE tissue.

The sequenced sample consisted of tumor tissue. The origin of this receptor is a woman in her 70s with small cell lung cancer. The chain uses TRBV5-1 and TRBJ2-5, with 7 junctional bases fitting TRBD2. The sequence in DNA is TGCGCCAGCAGCTGGGGGGGGTCGGAGACCCAGTACTTC. Protein translation: CASSWGGSETQYF.